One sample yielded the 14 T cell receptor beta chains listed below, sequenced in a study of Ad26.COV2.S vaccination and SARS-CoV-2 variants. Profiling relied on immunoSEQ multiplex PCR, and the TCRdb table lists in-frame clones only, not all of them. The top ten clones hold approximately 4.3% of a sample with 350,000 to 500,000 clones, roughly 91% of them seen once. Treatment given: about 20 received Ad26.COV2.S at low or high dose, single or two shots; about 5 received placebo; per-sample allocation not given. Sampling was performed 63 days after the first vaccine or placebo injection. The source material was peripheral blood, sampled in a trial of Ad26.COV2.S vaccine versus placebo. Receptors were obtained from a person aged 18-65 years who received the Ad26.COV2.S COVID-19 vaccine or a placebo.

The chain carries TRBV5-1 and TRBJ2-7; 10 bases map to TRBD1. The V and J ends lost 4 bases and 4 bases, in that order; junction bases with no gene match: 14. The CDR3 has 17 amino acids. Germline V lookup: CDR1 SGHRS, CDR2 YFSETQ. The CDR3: CASSLGTGALGLYEQYF. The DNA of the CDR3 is TGCGCCAGCAGCCTGGGGACAGGGGCCTTGGGTTTGTACGAGCAGTACTTC.

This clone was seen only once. DNA of the CDR3: TGTGCCAGCATCAAATGGGCAGGGAGCTCCTATAATTCACCCCTCCACTTT. It yields the protein CASIKWAGSSYNSPLHF. The chain carries TRBV28 and TRBJ1-6; maybe TRBD1 (5 bases). The CDR3 is made up of 17 amino acids. Germline V gene lookup returns CDR1 MDHEN and CDR2 SYDVKM. The V end lost 7 bases, the J end lost 0 bases, and 16 bases lay between the germline ends.

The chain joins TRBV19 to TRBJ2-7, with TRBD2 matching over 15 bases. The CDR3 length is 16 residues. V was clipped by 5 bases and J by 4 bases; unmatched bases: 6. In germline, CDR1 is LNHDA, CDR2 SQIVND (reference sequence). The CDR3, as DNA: TGTGCCAGTAGTGCCGGACTAGCGGGAGGGCCGTACGAGCAGTACTTC. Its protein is CASSAGLAGGPYEQYF.

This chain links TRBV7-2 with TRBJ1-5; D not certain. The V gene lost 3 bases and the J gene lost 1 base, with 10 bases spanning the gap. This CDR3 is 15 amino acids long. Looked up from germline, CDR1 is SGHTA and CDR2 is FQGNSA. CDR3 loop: CASSLGYGSNQPQHF. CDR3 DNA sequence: TGTGCCAGCAGCTTGGGTTATGGGAGCAATCAGCCCCAGCATTTT. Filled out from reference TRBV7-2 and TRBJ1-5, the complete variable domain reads GAGVSQSPSNKVTEKGKDVELRCDPISGHTALYWYRQSLGQGLEFLIYFQGNSAPDKSGLPSDRFSAERTGGSVSTLTIQRTQQEDSAVYLCASSLGYGSNQPQHFGDGTRLSIL.

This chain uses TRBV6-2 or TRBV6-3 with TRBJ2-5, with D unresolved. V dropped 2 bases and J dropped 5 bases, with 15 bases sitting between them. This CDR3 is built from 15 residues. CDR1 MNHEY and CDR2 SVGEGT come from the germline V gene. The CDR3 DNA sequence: TGTGCCAGCAGTTACCACCCCGGGTCTCGGGAGACCCAGTACTTC. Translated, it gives CASSYHPGSRETQYF.

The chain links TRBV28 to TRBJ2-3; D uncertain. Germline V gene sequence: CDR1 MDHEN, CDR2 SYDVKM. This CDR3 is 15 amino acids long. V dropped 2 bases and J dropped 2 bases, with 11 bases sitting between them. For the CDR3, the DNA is TGTGCCAGCAGTTTAGGGCAGCCACACACAGATACGCAGTATTTT. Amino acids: CASSLGQPHTDTQYF.

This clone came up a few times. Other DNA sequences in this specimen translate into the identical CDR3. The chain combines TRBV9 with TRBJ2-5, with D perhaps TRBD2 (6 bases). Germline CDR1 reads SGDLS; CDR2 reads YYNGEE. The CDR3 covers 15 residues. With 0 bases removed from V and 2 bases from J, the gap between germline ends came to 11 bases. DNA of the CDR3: TGTGCCAGCAGCGTAGGAGGAGCGGGTCAAGAGACCCAGTACTTC. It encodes CASSVGGAGQETQYF.

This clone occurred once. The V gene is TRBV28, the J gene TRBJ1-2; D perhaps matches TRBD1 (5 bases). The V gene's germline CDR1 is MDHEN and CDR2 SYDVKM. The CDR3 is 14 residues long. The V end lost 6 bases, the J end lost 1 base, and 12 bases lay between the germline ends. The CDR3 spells CASSVLGDNYGYTF. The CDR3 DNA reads TGTGCCAGCAGCGTTTTGGGGGATAACTATGGCTACACCTTC.

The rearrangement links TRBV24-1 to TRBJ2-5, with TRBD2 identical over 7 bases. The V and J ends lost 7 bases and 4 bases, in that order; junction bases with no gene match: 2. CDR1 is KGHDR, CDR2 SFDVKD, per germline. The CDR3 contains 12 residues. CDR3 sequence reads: CATSPGGETQYF. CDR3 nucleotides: TGTGCCACCAGCCCGGGGGGAGAGACCCAGTACTTC.

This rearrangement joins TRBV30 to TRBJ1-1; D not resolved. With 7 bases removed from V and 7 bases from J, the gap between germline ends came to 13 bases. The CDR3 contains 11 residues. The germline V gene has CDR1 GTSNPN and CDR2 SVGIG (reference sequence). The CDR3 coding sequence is TGTGCCTTCAAAGCCTCAGTTGAAGCTTTCTTT. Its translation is CAFKASVEAFF. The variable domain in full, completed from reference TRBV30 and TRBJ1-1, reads SQTIHQWPATLVQPVGSPLSLECTVEGTSNPNLYWYRQAAGRGLQLLFYSVGIGQISSEVPQNLSASRPQDRQFILSSKKLLLSDSGFYLCAFKASVEAFFGQGTRLTVV.

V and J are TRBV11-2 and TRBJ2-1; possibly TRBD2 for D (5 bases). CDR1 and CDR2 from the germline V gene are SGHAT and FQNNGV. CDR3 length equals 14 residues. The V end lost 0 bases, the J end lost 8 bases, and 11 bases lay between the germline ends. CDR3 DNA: TGTGCCAGCAGCTTAGATAGCGCCATCCATGAGCAGTTCTTC. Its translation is CASSLDSAIHEQFF. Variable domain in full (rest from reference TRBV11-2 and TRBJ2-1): EAGVAQSPRYKIIEKRQSVAFWCNPISGHATLYWYQQILGQGPKLLIQFQNNGVVDDSQLPKDRFSAERLKGVDSTLKIQPAKLEDSAVYLCASSLDSAIHEQFFGPGTRLTVL.

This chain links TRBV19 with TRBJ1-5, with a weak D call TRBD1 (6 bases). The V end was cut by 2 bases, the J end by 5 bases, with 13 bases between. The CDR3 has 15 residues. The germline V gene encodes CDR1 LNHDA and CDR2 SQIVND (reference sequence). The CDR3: CASSIRGAGHQPQHF. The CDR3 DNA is TGTGCCAGTAGTATAAGGGGGGCAGGTCATCAGCCCCAGCATTTT.

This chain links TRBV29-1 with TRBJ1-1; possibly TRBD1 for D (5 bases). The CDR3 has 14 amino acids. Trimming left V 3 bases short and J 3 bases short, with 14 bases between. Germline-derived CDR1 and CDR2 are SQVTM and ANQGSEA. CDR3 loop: CSVDTGRRDTEAFF. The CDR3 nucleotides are TGCAGCGTTGATACGGGACGAAGGGACACTGAAGCTTTCTTT.

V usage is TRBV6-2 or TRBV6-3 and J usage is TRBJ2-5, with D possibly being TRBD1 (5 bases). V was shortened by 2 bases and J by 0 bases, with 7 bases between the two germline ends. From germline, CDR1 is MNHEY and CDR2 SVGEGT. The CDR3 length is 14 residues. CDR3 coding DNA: TGTGCCAGCAGTTACAGGGGCGACCAAGAGACCCAGTACTTC. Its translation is CASSYRGDQETQYF.